These T cell receptor beta chains were read from a single sample in a study of T cell changes during pregnancy in multiple sclerosis. This table comes from immunoSEQ multiplex PCR, and its TCRdb copy is limited to in-frame clones, with some not included. The sample carries roughly 100,000 clones, almost 95% recorded once. Source: peripheral blood, taken after pregnancy. The source is a female donor with multiple sclerosis, enrolled in a pregnancy study. Both conserved end residues are part of each CDR3. The D gene is left open where the match is weak. Size is stated for part of the rows, as once, few or many counts, or as a class when the clone is expanded.

J: TRBJ2-5
D: TRBD1
V: TRBV7-9
size: -
DNA: TGTGCCAGCAGCTTAGTTGTGACAGGGGGCGTGGAGACCCAGTACTTC
CDR3: CASSLVVTGGVETQYF

J: TRBJ2-1
D: -
V: TRBV29-1
size: -
DNA: TGCAGCGTTGAAGGGGCGGGAACAGGCAGAATTCCCTACAATGAGCAGTTCTTC
CDR3: CSVEGAGTGRIPYNEQFF

J: TRBJ2-1
D: TRBD2
V: TRBV28
size: -
DNA: TGTGCCAGCACCGAGTTACGGCGCGGGAGGGCCAGTGAGCAGTTCTTC
CDR3: CASTELRRGRASEQFF

J: TRBJ1-5
D: TRBD1
V: TRBV7-9
size: -
DNA: TGTGCCAGCAGCCTACAGGGGAACCAGCCCCAGCATTTT
CDR3: CASSLQGNQPQHF

J: TRBJ2-3
D: -
V: TRBV29-1
size: once
DNA: TGCAGCGTTGAAGATGCCCTAGCAATAAATACGCAGTATTTT
CDR3: CSVEDALAINTQYF

J: TRBJ2-7
D: -
V: TRBV9
size: -
DNA: TGTGCCAGCTCGCCCGGGGGTCAGAGCTCCTACGAGCAGTACTTC
CDR3: CASSPGGQSSYEQYF

J: TRBJ2-1
D: -
V: TRBV5-1
size: -
DNA: TGCGCCAGCAGCTTCTACCTAACTAATGAGCAGTTCTTC
CDR3: CASSFYLTNEQFF

J: TRBJ2-6
D: -
V: TRBV19
size: -
DNA: TGTGCCAGTAGTCGTGGGGGGAGTCGTGGGGCCAACGTCCTGACTTTC
CDR3: CASSRGGSRGANVLTF

J: TRBJ2-7
D: TRBD1
V: TRBV10-3
size: -
DNA: TGTGCCATCAGTGCACGGGACAGGGAGGGCGAGCAGTACTTC
CDR3: CAISARDREGEQYF

J: TRBJ2-7
D: TRBD2
V: TRBV19
size: -
DNA: TGTGCCAGCCGTTCGGGCGGGAGCCTCTACGAGCAGTACTTC
CDR3: CASRSGGSLYEQYF

J: TRBJ1-2
D: TRBD1
V: TRBV15
size: -
DNA: TGTGCCACCAGCAGGGGACTGGGACAGACTAACTATGGCTACACCTTC
CDR3: CATSRGLGQTNYGYTF

J: TRBJ1-5
D: TRBD1
V: TRBV19
size: -
DNA: TGTGCCAGTACCTTAGACAGGGCCAGAAATCAGCCCCAGCATTTT
CDR3: CASTLDRARNQPQHF

J: TRBJ1-5
D: -
V: TRBV6-1
size: once
DNA: TGTGCCAGCAGTGATGGAGCATGGAGTCAGCCCCAGCATTTT
CDR3: CASSDGAWSQPQHF

J: TRBJ2-7
D: TRBD1
V: TRBV15
size: once
DNA: TGTGCCACCAGCAGAGTTCTCCCCGGGACAGGAGGTCAGCAGTACTTC
CDR3: CATSRVLPGTGGQQYF

J: TRBJ1-5
D: TRBD1
V: TRBV6-5
size: few
DNA: TGTGCCAGCAGCCCTAGGACAGGGAATCAGCCCCAGCATTTT
CDR3: CASSPRTGNQPQHF

J: TRBJ2-1
D: -
V: TRBV7-9
size: once
DNA: TGTGCCAGCAGCTTAGGGGGACTTTTCAATGAGCAGTTCTTC
CDR3: CASSLGGLFNEQFF

J: TRBJ1-5
D: -
V: TRBV27
size: -
DNA: TGTGCCAGCAGACCAGACAGGTATCAGCCCCAGCATTTT
CDR3: CASRPDRYQPQHF

J: TRBJ1-2
D: -
V: TRBV7-2
size: -
DNA: TGTGCCAGCAGCTTGGAAGGACGGGGCTATGGCTACACCTTC
CDR3: CASSLEGRGYGYTF

J: TRBJ2-2
D: -
V: TRBV4-2
size: -
DNA: TGTGCCAGCAGCCAAGGGACCTTGTTCGGGGGGCCTAACACCGGGGAGCTGTTTTTT
CDR3: CASSQGTLFGGPNTGELFF

J: TRBJ2-4
D: -
V: TRBV28
size: -
DNA: TGTGCCCGAGAGGCTAGTGAGCTTCAGTACTTC
CDR3: CAREASELQYF

J: TRBJ1-3
D: -
V: TRBV6-6
size: -
DNA: TGTGCCAGCTTAAAAGGGGCGATAGACACCATATATTTT
CDR3: CASLKGAIDTIYF

J: TRBJ2-7
D: -
V: TRBV5-1
size: -
DNA: TGCGCCAGCAGCTTGGCGGGAGCGACCTACGAGCAGTACTTC
CDR3: CASSLAGATYEQYF

J: TRBJ2-3
D: TRBD2
V: TRBV11-2
size: -
DNA: TGTGCCAGCAGCTTAAGTCGCGGGGGGCGGGGTACGCAGTATTTT
CDR3: CASSLSRGGRGTQYF

J: TRBJ1-5
D: -
V: TRBV6-5
size: -
DNA: TGTGCCAGCAGTCGTGGGTCGGGTATTACTCAGCCCCAGCATTTT
CDR3: CASSRGSGITQPQHF

J: TRBJ1-4
D: TRBD1
V: TRBV7-9
size: -
DNA: TGTGCCAGCAGTCCACAGGGGGTCCTTGGAAAACTGTTTTTT
CDR3: CASSPQGVLGKLFF

J: TRBJ1-2
D: TRBD1
V: TRBV7-3
size: -
DNA: TGTGCCAGCAGCCCGGGACAGGGGGCGCCGGGTGGCTACACCTTC
CDR3: CASSPGQGAPGGYTF

J: TRBJ1-3
D: -
V: TRBV11-2
size: -
DNA: TGTGCCAGCAGCTATCCCTGGAGGGAGAGCTCTGGAAACACCATATATTTT
CDR3: CASSYPWRESSGNTIYF

J: TRBJ1-5
D: -
V: TRBV7-8
size: -
DNA: TGTGCCAGCAGCCCGTCGGGGGATCAGCCCCAGCATTTT
CDR3: CASSPSGDQPQHF

J: TRBJ2-2
D: TRBD2
V: TRBV10-3
size: -
DNA: TGTGCCATCAGTAGAGGCTCCTGGGGGACTAGCGCGTCCGGGGAGCTGTTTTTT
CDR3: CAISRGSWGTSASGELFF

J: TRBJ2-2
D: -
V: TRBV4-1
size: -
DNA: TGCGCCAGCAGCCAAAGTCCGGGGGGCGGGACCGGGGAGCTGTTTTTT
CDR3: CASSQSPGGGTGELFF

J: TRBJ2-1
D: TRBD2
V: TRBV4-3
size: -
DNA: TGCGCCAGCAGCCAGAGACTAGCGGGAGACTACAATGAGCAGTTCTTC
CDR3: CASSQRLAGDYNEQFF

J: TRBJ1-1
D: -
V: TRBV27
size: -
DNA: TGTGCCAGCACGGGGGGTAACGGGAACACTGAAGCTTTCTTT
CDR3: CASTGGNGNTEAFF

J: TRBJ2-2
D: TRBD2
V: TRBV25-1
size: -
DNA: TGTGCCAGCGACGGACTAGCGGGAGCGTCGACCGGGGAGCTGTTTTTT
CDR3: CASDGLAGASTGELFF

J: TRBJ2-5
D: TRBD2
V: TRBV7-9
size: -
DNA: TGTGCCAGCAGCTTCCCCCCAACTGGACTAGCTAAGCAGACCCAGTACTTC
CDR3: CASSFPPTGLAKQTQYF

J: TRBJ2-7
D: -
V: TRBV13
size: -
DNA: TGTGCCAGCAGTCGAATTCGGGACAAGTCCTACGAGCAGTACTTC
CDR3: CASSRIRDKSYEQYF

J: TRBJ1-2
D: -
V: TRBV2
size: -
DNA: TGTGCCAGCAGTGAAGCTGGACTTAACTATGGCTACACCTTC
CDR3: CASSEAGLNYGYTF

J: TRBJ1-1
D: -
V: TRBV6-5
size: -
DNA: TGTGCCAGCACCCCAGACAGGCTTCACACTGAAGCTTTCTTT
CDR3: CASTPDRLHTEAFF

J: TRBJ2-2
D: -
V: TRBV19
size: -
DNA: TGTGCCAGTACCCTAGGGGTTCAGCACACCGGGGAGCTGTTTTTT
CDR3: CASTLGVQHTGELFF

J: TRBJ2-5
D: -
V: TRBV5-1
size: -
DNA: TGCGCCAGCAGCTTGGGCGGGTCTCAAGAGACCCAGTACTTC
CDR3: CASSLGGSQETQYF

J: TRBJ1-1
D: TRBD1
V: TRBV2
size: -
DNA: TGTGCCAGCAGGGGGGACAGCACTGAAGCTTTCTTT
CDR3: CASRGDSTEAFF

J: TRBJ2-7
D: TRBD1
V: TRBV5-1
size: -
DNA: TGCGCCAGCAGCCGGGACAGGGGATTTGACGAGCAGTACTTC
CDR3: CASSRDRGFDEQYF

J: TRBJ2-1
D: TRBD1
V: TRBV19
size: -
DNA: TGTGCCAGTAGTACGCACAGGGGTGCGAATGAGCAGTTCTTC
CDR3: CASSTHRGANEQFF

J: TRBJ2-3
D: -
V: TRBV21-1
size: -
DNA: TGTGCCAGCAGCACTAGCGGTCCCACAGATACGCAGTATTTT
CDR3: CASSTSGPTDTQYF

J: TRBJ1-2
D: -
V: TRBV4-2
size: few
DNA: TGTGCCAGCAGCTACCAAGGAGGGAGGGGAGTTAACTATGGCTACACCTTC
CDR3: CASSYQGGRGVNYGYTF

J: TRBJ2-6
D: TRBD1
V: TRBV7-6
size: -
DNA: TGTGCCAGCAGCCCAGGGGGAGCTGGGGCCAACGTCCTGACTTTC
CDR3: CASSPGGAGANVLTF

J: TRBJ1-2
D: TRBD1
V: TRBV30
size: -
DNA: TGTGCCTGGAGACAGGGGATGGAGGGCTACACCTTC
CDR3: CAWRQGMEGYTF

J: TRBJ2-4
D: TRBD1
V: TRBV28
size: -
DNA: TGTGCCAGCAGTTTCGCAGGGGGCAAAAACATTCAGTACTTC
CDR3: CASSFAGGKNIQYF

J: TRBJ1-1
D: -
V: TRBV25-1
size: -
DNA: TGTGCCAGCAGTGAGCCGGGTTACACTGAAGCTTTCTTT
CDR3: CASSEPGYTEAFF

J: TRBJ2-6
D: -
V: TRBV19
size: -
DNA: TGTGCCAGTACCACTCTTCGAAGCTCTGGGGCCAACGTCCTGACTTTC
CDR3: CASTTLRSSGANVLTF

J: TRBJ2-2
D: -
V: TRBV7-5
size: -
DNA: TGTGTCAGAAGCTTATGGCTCCCGGGGGACACCGGGGAGCTGTTTTTT
CDR3: CVRSLWLPGDTGELFF

J: TRBJ2-7
D: -
V: TRBV7-8
size: -
DNA: TGTGCCAGCAGCCCACCGAGCTCCTACGAGCAGTACTTC
CDR3: CASSPPSSYEQYF

J: TRBJ2-7
D: TRBD2
V: TRBV5-1
size: -
DNA: TGCGCCAGCAGCTCCAAGGGGGGGACTAGCGGTTTTTTCTACGAGCAGTACTTC
CDR3: CASSSKGGTSGFFYEQYF

J: TRBJ1-2
D: TRBD1
V: TRBV4-2
size: -
DNA: TGTGCCAGCAGCCTATCGACAGGGACCAACTATGGCTACACCTTC
CDR3: CASSLSTGTNYGYTF

J: TRBJ1-2
D: -
V: TRBV9
size: -
DNA: TGTGCCAGCAACTGGGGGCGAGGCTATGGCTACACCTTC
CDR3: CASNWGRGYGYTF

J: TRBJ1-6
D: TRBD1
V: TRBV6-1
size: once
DNA: TGTGCCAGTTTAGCCGGACAGGGGGGTTCACCCCTCCACTTT
CDR3: CASLAGQGGSPLHF